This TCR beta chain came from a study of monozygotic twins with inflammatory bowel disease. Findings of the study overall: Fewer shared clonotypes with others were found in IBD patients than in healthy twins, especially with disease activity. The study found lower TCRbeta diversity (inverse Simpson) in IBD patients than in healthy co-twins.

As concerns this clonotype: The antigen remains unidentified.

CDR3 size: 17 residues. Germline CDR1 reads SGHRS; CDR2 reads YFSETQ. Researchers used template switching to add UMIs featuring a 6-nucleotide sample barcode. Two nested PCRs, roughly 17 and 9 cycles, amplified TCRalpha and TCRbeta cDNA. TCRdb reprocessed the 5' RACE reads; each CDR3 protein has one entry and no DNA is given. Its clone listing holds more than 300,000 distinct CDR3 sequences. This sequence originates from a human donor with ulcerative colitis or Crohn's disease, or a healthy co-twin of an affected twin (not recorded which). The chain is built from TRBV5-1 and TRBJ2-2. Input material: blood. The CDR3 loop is CASSFLVTGSDTGELFF.